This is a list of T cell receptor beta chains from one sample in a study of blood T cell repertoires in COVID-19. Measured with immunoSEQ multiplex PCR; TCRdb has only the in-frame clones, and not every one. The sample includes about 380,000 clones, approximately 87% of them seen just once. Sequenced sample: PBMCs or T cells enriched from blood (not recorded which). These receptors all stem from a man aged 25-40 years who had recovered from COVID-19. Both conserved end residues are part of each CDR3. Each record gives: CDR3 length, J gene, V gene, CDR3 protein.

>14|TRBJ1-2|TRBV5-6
CASSLTQGNYGYTF
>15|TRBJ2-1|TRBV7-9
CASLLTAGAGNEQFF
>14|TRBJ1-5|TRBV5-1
CASSFGTDNQPQHF
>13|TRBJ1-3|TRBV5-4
CASSVYSGNTIYF
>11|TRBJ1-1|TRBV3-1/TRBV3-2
CASSLGGFAFF
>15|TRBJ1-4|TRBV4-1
CASSRAGQANEKLFF
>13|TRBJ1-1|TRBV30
CAWSVRGGTEAFF
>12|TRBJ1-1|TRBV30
CACQTGVSEAFF
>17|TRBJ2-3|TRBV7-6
CASSLAPTSGGSDTQYF
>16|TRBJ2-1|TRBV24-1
CATSDATRGPYNEQFF
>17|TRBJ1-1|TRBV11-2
CASSSRTGGGPRTEAFF
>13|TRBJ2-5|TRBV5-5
CASLGVGPKTQYF
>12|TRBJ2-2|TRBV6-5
CASSIGEGELFF
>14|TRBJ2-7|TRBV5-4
CASSSAGALYEQYF
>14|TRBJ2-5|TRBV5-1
CASSLEQRLGTQYF
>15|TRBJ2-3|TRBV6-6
CASSPTSGGVHTQYF
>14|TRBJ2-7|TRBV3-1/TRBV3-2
CASSQGGSYYEQYF
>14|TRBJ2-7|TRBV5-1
CASSLIQGANEQYF
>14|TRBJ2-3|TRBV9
CASTLGGAADTQYF
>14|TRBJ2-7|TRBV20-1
CSASLAGSTYEQYF
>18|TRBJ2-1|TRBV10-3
CAISEDERTASGYNEQFF
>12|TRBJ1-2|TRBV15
CATSRDTGNYTF
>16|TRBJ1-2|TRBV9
CASSAADRASPYGYTF
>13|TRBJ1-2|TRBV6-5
CASSYSSRGGYTF
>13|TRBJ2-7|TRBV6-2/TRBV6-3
CASSSRGSYEQYF
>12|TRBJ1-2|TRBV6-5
CASKTVNYGYTF
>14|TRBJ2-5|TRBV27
CASSGTLLQETQYF
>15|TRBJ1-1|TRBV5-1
CASSLSGAVNTEAFF
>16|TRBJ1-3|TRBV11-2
CASSPLGAGRGNTIYF
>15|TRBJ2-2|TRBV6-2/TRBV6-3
CASSFSSGSTGELFF
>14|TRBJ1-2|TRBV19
CASSMRQEVYGYTF
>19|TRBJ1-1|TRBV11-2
CASSLESGGRRVPRTEAFF
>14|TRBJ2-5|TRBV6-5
CASRRGLVLETQYF
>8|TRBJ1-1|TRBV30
CASHEAFF
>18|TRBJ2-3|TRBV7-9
CASSSDFSGRGMLDTQYF
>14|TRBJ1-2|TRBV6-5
CASSYNGPARGYTF
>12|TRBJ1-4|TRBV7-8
CASSLEGEKLFF
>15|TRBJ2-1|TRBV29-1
CSVKPRTGPFNEQFF
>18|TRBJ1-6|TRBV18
CASSNGDSAGLYNSPLHF
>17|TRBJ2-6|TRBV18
CASSRTPGTSGANVLTF
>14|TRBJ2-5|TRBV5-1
CASRLAGRQETQYF
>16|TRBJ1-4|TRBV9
CASSPTPVATNEKLFF
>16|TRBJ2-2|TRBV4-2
CASSQEKDRETGELFF
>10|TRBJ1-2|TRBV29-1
CSVDRAGYTF
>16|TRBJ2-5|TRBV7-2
CASSSIWTSGEETQYF
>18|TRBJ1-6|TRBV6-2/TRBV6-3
CASSPFGPGTAYNSPLHF
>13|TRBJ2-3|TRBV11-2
CASSPGDLDTQYF
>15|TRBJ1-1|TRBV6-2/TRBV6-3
CASSYSRGSKTEAFF
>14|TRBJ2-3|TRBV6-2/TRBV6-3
CASSWTSRTDTQYF
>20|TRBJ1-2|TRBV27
CASSSIGLGQGKTSNYGYTF